Described below is a single T cell receptor (beta chain) sequence and its context. What it binds is unknown. Germline CDR1 SGHRS, CDR2 YFSETQ. The CDR3 is 14 residues long. V was clipped by 1 base and J by 1 base, with 7 bases between them. The sample comes from a study of type 1 and type 2 diabetes patients. Whole-study findings and limits: Between type 2 diabetes and control samples, V and J usage averaged roughly 0.97 correlation. Age and gender were not matched between study groups.

Other autoimmune diseases and infections within the past four weeks excluded donors. Ten milliliters of peripheral blood were drawn from each donor. Genomic DNA was the PCR template. Multiplex PCR with 30 forward and 13 reverse primers amplified the TCR beta CDR3. TCRdb itself ran the multiplex PCR reads through MiXCR, one entry per CDR3 protein. The sample carries about 290,000 distinct CDR3 sequences, around 47% recorded once. The J gene is TRBJ2-3, the V gene TRBV5-1, with D uncertain. This receptor was taken from a young man with type 2 diabetes. Sequenced input: peripheral blood mononuclear cells (PBMCs). Here the CDR3 reads CASSLHRGTDTQYF. CDR3 DNA: TGCGCCAGCAGCTTGCATCGGGGCACAGATACGCAGTATTTT.